These 20 T cell receptor beta chains share one sample of origin, sequenced in a study of cytomegalovirus exposure and HLA in healthy donors. PCR used 60 Vbeta primers and 13 Jbeta primers. Only in-frame clones appear in the TCRdb table, and some are missing; sequencing was by immunoSEQ multiplex PCR. There are about 160,000 clones in the sample; 80% occur only once, and roughly 6.3% lies in the top ten. Sequencing was carried out using PBMCs. These TCRs come from a male donor in good health and CMV-seropositive.

The chain links TRBV6-4 to TRBJ2-5; possibly TRBD1 for D (5 bases). This CDR3 comprises 14 residues. Trimming stripped 4 bases from V and 6 bases from J, with 15 bases between. CDR1 and CDR2 from the germline V gene are MRHNA and SNTAGT. CDR3 nucleotides: TGTGCCAGCAGTGTAACAGGACCCACAAAGACCCAGTACTTC. It codes for CASSVTGPTKTQYF.

This chain's CDR3 is CASSAGLAGAGQFF. CDR3 in DNA: TGTGCCAGCAGTGCCGGACTAGCGGGAGCGGGGCAGTTCTTC. This rearrangement joins TRBV2 to TRBJ2-1, with TRBD2 matching over 13 bases. Per the germline V gene, CDR1 is SNHLY and CDR2 is FYNNEI. After removal of 4 bases from V and 12 bases from J, the junction contained 6 bases not matched to a gene. The CDR3 spans 14 residues.

This clone was found once. The chain is built from TRBV28 and TRBJ1-2, with 9 nucleotides matching TRBD1. In germline, CDR1 is MDHEN, CDR2 SYDVKM. The V and J ends lost 5 bases and 2 bases, in that order; junction bases with no gene match: 6. The CDR3 has 15 amino acids. CDR3 bases: TGTGCCAGCAGTCCCGGGGGACAGGGAAACTATGGCTACACCTTC. Protein: CASSPGGQGNYGYTF.

This rearrangement joins TRBV2 to TRBJ2-5, with 11 bases fitting TRBD2. V lost 8 bases and J lost 5; bases outside the gene matches: 4. In germline, CDR1 is SNHLY, CDR2 FYNNEI. This CDR3 region has 13 residues. The CDR3 protein is CASSVAGGETQYF. CDR3 bases: TGTGCCAGCTCTGTAGCGGGGGGGGAGACCCAGTACTTC. Full variable domain (remainder filled in from reference TRBV2 and TRBJ2-5): EPEVTQTPSHQVTQMGQEVILRCVPISNHLYFYWYRQILGQKVEFLVSFYNNEISEKSEIFDDQFSVERPDGSNFTLKIRSTKLEDSAMYFCASSVAGGETQYFGPGTRLLVL.

V gene TRBV7-9 combines with J gene TRBJ1-1; D may be TRBD1 (5 bases). The CDR3 extends over 13 amino acids. CDR1 and CDR2 (germline): SEHNR, FQNEAQ (reference sequence). The V end lost 5 bases, the J end lost 3 bases, and 10 bases lay between the germline ends. DNA for the CDR3: TGTGCCAGCAGCCACGACAGTGACACTGAAGCTTTCTTT. Residues: CASSHDSDTEAFF.

The chain is built from TRBV19 and TRBJ2-1; the match to TRBD2 covers 12 bases. Germline CDR1 LNHDA, CDR2 SQIVND (reference sequence). The CDR3 loop spans 16 amino acids. V trimming: 2 bases; J trimming: 2 bases; junction bases outside the gene matches: 1. The CDR3 nucleotides read TGTGCCAGTAGTATAAGGACTAGCGGGACCTACAATGAGCAGTTCTTC. This sequence encodes CASSIRTSGTYNEQFF.

V gene TRBV30 combines with J gene TRBJ1-1; TRBD1 aligns across 8 bases. V lost 0 bases, J lost 6 bases, and 18 bases stayed unmatched. The CDR3 has 18 amino acids. Germline V gene data show CDR1 as GTSNPN and CDR2 as SVGIG (reference sequence). The CDR3 protein is CAWSVRFDAGGRRAEAFF. CDR3 bases: TGTGCCTGGAGTGTACGGTTTGATGCAGGGGGCAGGAGGGCTGAAGCTTTCTTT.

The rearrangement uses TRBV21-1 and TRBJ1-1. TRBV21-1 is given as a pseudogene. CDR3 length: 18 amino acids. DNA for the CDR3: TGTGCCAGCAGCAAAATCCTGGGGGAGGGGGTATGGAACACTGAAGCTTTCTTT. Residues: CASSKILGEGVWNTEAFF.

V is TRBV4-1 and J is TRBJ1-1; D is ambiguous. The ends were cut back, 4 bases at V and 4 bases at J, with 10 bases in the middle. The germline V gene has CDR1 MGHRA and CDR2 YSYEKL. This CDR3 comprises 13 residues. Here the CDR3 reads CASSPGESTEAFF. The CDR3 DNA follows: TGCGCCAGCAGCCCCGGAGAGTCCACTGAAGCTTTCTTT.

This clone appeared once. The chain joins TRBV19 to TRBJ2-1, with TRBD1 identical over 10 bases. V lost 4 bases and J lost 5; bases outside the gene matches: 5. The CDR3 spans 15 residues. CDR1 LNHDA and CDR2 SQIVND come from the germline V gene (reference sequence). The CDR3 nucleotides are TGTGCCAGTAGTACGACAGGGGGCTTCAACAATGAGCAGTTCTTC. Amino acids: CASSTTGGFNNEQFF.

In regard to this clone: Other DNA sequences from this sample encode an identical CDR3 as well. The rearrangement links TRBV19 to TRBJ2-2, with D maybe TRBD2 (6 bases). The germline V and J ends were trimmed by 0 bases and 5 bases, with 7 bases remaining between them. CDR3 length equals 14 residues. Per the germline V gene, CDR1 is LNHDA and CDR2 is SQIVND (reference sequence). The CDR3 DNA sequence: TGTGCCAGTAGTATAGATCGGGGGACCGGGGAGCTGTTTTTT. It encodes CASSIDRGTGELFF.

The chain carries TRBV27 and TRBJ2-3, with 9 bases aligning to TRBD2. Germline V CDR1 and CDR2: MNHEY, SMNVEV (reference sequence). With V trimmed by 3 bases and J by 3 bases, 16 bases remained unmatched. CDR3 length: 19 amino acids. Here the CDR3 DNA reads TGTGCCAGCAGTTTGCCTAGCGGGACCTTTATCGGAGCGACAGATACGCAGTATTTT. This codes for CASSLPSGTFIGATDTQYF.

This chain joins TRBV14 and TRBJ2-1; D gene unclear. Germline V lookup: CDR1 SGHDN, CDR2 FVKESK. The V end lost 0 bases, the J end lost 10 bases, and 10 bases lay between the germline ends. The CDR3 loop spans 13 amino acids. The CDR3 here is CASSQDLTLEQFF. In DNA form, the CDR3 reads TGTGCCAGCAGCCAAGATCTTACTCTCGAGCAGTTCTTC.

This clone showed up just a few times. This rearrangement joins TRBV6-1 to TRBJ2-7; D not resolved. V shed 6 bases and J shed 5 bases, with 8 bases lying between them. The length of the CDR3 is 11 residues. CDR1 and CDR2 (germline): MNHNS, SASEGT. For the CDR3, the DNA is TGTGCCAGCAGCGAGCTCCACGAGCAGTACTTC. Translation gives CASSELHEQYF.

J is TRBJ1-1 and V is TRBV7-9; TRBD1 agrees at 9 bases. This CDR3 contains 12 residues. The germline gives CDR1 SEHNR, CDR2 FQNEAQ (reference sequence). After removal of 8 bases from V and 7 bases from J, the junction contained 5 bases not matched to a gene. CDR3 sequence (DNA): TGTGCCAGCGGTCGACAGGGGGGTGAAGCTTTCTTT. This translates into CASGRQGGEAFF.

In its sample, this clone was seen once. The chain carries TRBV4-2 and TRBJ2-7; a weak D match, TRBD1 (6 bases). V gave up 0 bases and J gave up 0 bases, with 9 bases separating them. Germline assignment: CDR1 LGHNA and CDR2 YNFKEQ. The CDR3 runs to 15 residues. DNA of the CDR3: TGTGCCAGCAGCCAAGATTGGGGGCCCTCCTACGAGCAGTACTTC. Translated, it gives CASSQDWGPSYEQYF.

V gene TRBV5-1 combines with J gene TRBJ2-4; TRBD2 is a possible D gene (6 bases). The CDR3 extends over 15 amino acids. In germline, CDR1 is SGHRS, CDR2 YFSETQ. V was trimmed by 4 bases and J by 2 bases, leaving 13 bases between them. CDR3 amino acids: CASSPPGEPKNIQYF. CDR3 nucleotide sequence: TGCGCCAGCAGCCCGCCGGGGGAGCCCAAAAACATTCAGTACTTC.

The chain recombines TRBV5-1 with TRBJ2-7; TRBD2 agrees at 11 bases. The J segment lost 2 bases and the V segment lost 0 bases, leaving 10 bases of the junction unmatched. Germline V gene data show CDR1 as SGHRS and CDR2 as YFSETQ. The CDR3 consists of 18 residues. CDR3 sequence: CASSLASGTSGNPYEQYF. Here the CDR3 DNA reads TGCGCCAGCAGCTTGGCCTCAGGGACTAGCGGCAACCCCTACGAGCAGTACTTC.

This chain uses TRBV25-1 with TRBJ2-6, with a weak D call TRBD2 (6 bases). The length of the CDR3 is 16 residues. Germline loops: CDR1 MGHDK, CDR2 SYGVNS. Trimming took off 1 base at V and 2 bases at J, with 9 bases between the two ends. This CDR3 reads CASSEFGEAGANVLTF. Written as DNA, the CDR3 is TGTGCCAGCAGTGAATTTGGGGAGGCTGGGGCCAACGTCCTGACTTTC.

The rearrangement links TRBV28 to TRBJ1-4; 10 positions agree with TRBD1. The CDR3 covers 18 residues. Germline loops: CDR1 MDHEN, CDR2 SYDVKM. V was clipped by 5 bases and J by 8 bases; unmatched bases: 17. The CDR3 protein is CASSRWDRGDLVWEKLFF. The DNA of the CDR3 is TGTGCCAGCAGTCGGTGGGACAGGGGCGACTTAGTCTGGGAAAAACTGTTTTTT.